The 27 T cell receptor beta chains below come from one sample, sequenced in a study of blood T cell repertoires in COVID-19. Clones were read by immunoSEQ multiplex PCR, and TCRdb kept only the in-frame ones, dropping some. In the table there are under 100,000 clones, over 85% of which are singletons. Material: peripheral blood. These receptors came from a man between 50 and 59 years old with active COVID-19.

The V call is TRBV11-3, the J call TRBJ2-7; D is possibly TRBD1 (6 bases). The CDR3 runs 13 residues. V lost 2 bases and J lost 5, with 10 bases in between. Germline values: CDR1 SGHNT, CDR2 YENEEA. The CDR3 DNA follows: TGTGCCAGCAGCTTAAATGCAGGGGACGAGCAGTACTTC. Its translation: CASSLNAGDEQYF.

The rearrangement links TRBV28 to TRBJ1-2; 10 bases agree with TRBD1. Per the germline V gene, CDR1 is MDHEN and CDR2 is SYDVKM. This CDR3 spans 14 amino acids. V was clipped by 10 bases and J by 4 bases; unmatched bases: 9. CDR3 loop: CATTPGTGAYGYTF. CDR3 nucleotide sequence: TGTGCCACCACACCCGGGACAGGGGCCTATGGCTACACCTTC.

CDR3 sequence reads: CASSPDRAGSEQYF. CDR3 in DNA: TGTGCCAGCAGTCCGGACAGGGCGGGGAGCGAGCAGTACTTC. V is TRBV28 and J is TRBJ2-7; TRBD1 matches 8 bases. Per the germline V gene, CDR1 is MDHEN and CDR2 is SYDVKM. Losses at the gene ends were 5 bases for V and 6 bases for J; bases not matched to a gene: 9. The CDR3 covers 14 residues.

The rearrangement uses TRBV28 and TRBJ1-6; D gene unclear. CDR1 is MDHEN, CDR2 SYDVKM, per germline. Trimming left V 2 bases short and J 0 bases short, with 8 bases between. CDR3 length equals 16 residues. The CDR3 DNA follows: TGTGCCAGCAGTTTAGTAGGGAGCTCCTATAATTCACCCCTCCACTTT. This encodes CASSLVGSSYNSPLHF.

In DNA, the CDR3 is TGTGCCAGCAGCGCCAACAGGGGGCGTATAAGCTATGGCTACACCTTC. Its translation: CASSANRGRISYGYTF. The chain links TRBV7-2 to TRBJ1-2; 9 bases map to TRBD1. CDR1 is SGHTA, CDR2 FQGNSA, per germline. Trimming took 5 bases from V and 4 from J; bases not matched to a gene: 11. CDR3 length equals 16 residues.

This clone is a singleton in its sample. The chain joins TRBV9 to TRBJ2-1, with TRBD2 identical over 8 bases. The ends lost 3 bases at V and 10 bases at J; junction bases unmatched: 12. Germline values: CDR1 SGDLS, CDR2 YYNGEE. The CDR3 runs to 15 residues. The CDR3 DNA sequence: TGTGCCAGCAGCGCAGCGGGGGCCTCGGCGGGCGAGCAGTTCTTC. Its protein is CASSAAGASAGEQFF.

The chain carries TRBV12-5 and TRBJ2-3, with D hard to call. The V gene's germline CDR1 is LGHNT and CDR2 FRNRAP. CDR3 length: 13 residues. The germline V and J ends were trimmed by 5 bases and 2 bases, with 8 bases remaining between them. CDR3 region: CASGDFFTDTQYF. The CDR3 DNA reads as TGTGCTAGTGGTGACTTTTTCACAGATACGCAGTATTTT.

This sequence joins TRBV18 and TRBJ2-1, with a weak D call TRBD2 (5 bases). The germline CDR1 and CDR2 sequences are KGHSH and LQKENI. The CDR3 runs to 15 residues. V was trimmed by 2 bases and J by 3 bases, leaving 11 bases between them. The CDR3 spells CASSPYSRDYNEQFF. The CDR3 DNA reads TGTGCCAGCTCACCATATAGCCGGGACTACAATGAGCAGTTCTTC. The entire variable domain, with the rest obtained from reference TRBV18 and TRBJ2-1, is as follows: NAGVMQNPRHLVRRRGQEARLRCSPMKGHSHVYWYRQLPEEGLKFMVYLQKENIIDESGMPKERFSAEFPKEGPSILRIQQVVRGDSAAYFCASSPYSRDYNEQFFGPGTRLTVL.

This rearrangement joins TRBV7-9 to TRBJ2-1, with 7 bases lining up with TRBD2. Trimming cost V 5 bases and J 15 bases; bases outside gene matches: 7. The CDR3 is made up of 11 amino acids. Germline lookup yields CDR1 SEHNR and CDR2 FQNEAQ (reference sequence). The CDR3 here is CASSQGLDRFF. In DNA, the CDR3 is TGTGCCAGCAGCCAAGGACTAGATCGGTTCTTC.

The V and J genes are TRBV5-8 and TRBJ1-1, with 9 nucleotides matching TRBD1. The CDR3 runs to 13 residues. Trimming cost V 5 bases and J 9 bases; bases outside gene matches: 8. The germline CDR1 and CDR2 sequences are SGHTS and YDEGEE. Here the CDR3 reads CASRFNRGRQAFF. DNA for the CDR3: TGTGCCAGCAGATTCAACAGGGGGCGACAAGCTTTCTTT.

J is TRBJ1-3 and V is TRBV7-2, with TRBD1 matching over 7 bases. CDR3 size: 17 residues. Trimming cost V 6 bases and J 3 bases; bases outside gene matches: 14. Germline CDR1 is SGHTA and CDR2 is FQGNSA. CDR3 sequence reads: CASSSLASGGNGNTIYF. The CDR3 DNA is TGTGCCAGCAGTTCCTTAGCGTCAGGGGGTAATGGAAACACCATATATTTT.

V usage is TRBV6-6 and J usage is TRBJ1-6; D may be TRBD1 (5 bases). The V gene's germline CDR1 is MNHNY and CDR2 SVGAGI (reference sequence). V lost 2 bases and J lost 8, with 10 bases in between. The CDR3 loop spans 14 amino acids. The CDR3 loop is CASSYVQVDSPLHF. The CDR3 nucleotides read TGTGCCAGCAGTTACGTACAGGTGGATTCACCCCTCCACTTT.

J is TRBJ2-1 and V is TRBV5-1; the D gene is possibly TRBD2 (6 bases). V was pared by 0 bases and J by 9 bases, with 19 bases between. The CDR3 spans 16 residues. The germline gives CDR1 SGHRS, CDR2 YFSETQ. The CDR3: CASSLEASVTRGEQFF. DNA of the CDR3: TGCGCCAGCAGCTTGGAGGCTAGCGTTACGAGGGGTGAGCAGTTCTTC.

The rearrangement links TRBV7-9 to TRBJ1-3; maybe TRBD1 (5 bases). Trimming pared 5 bases from V and 7 bases from J, leaving 18 bases between. The CDR3 is made up of 15 amino acids. The germline V gene encodes CDR1 SEHNR and CDR2 FQNEAQ (reference sequence). In DNA form, the CDR3 reads TGTGCCAGCAGCGGGGTTGAGACAAGGGGTAACACCATATATTTT. Encoded protein: CASSGVETRGNTIYF.

The chain recombines TRBV19 with TRBJ2-2; TRBD2 matches at 9 bases. Germline V gene sequence: CDR1 LNHDA, CDR2 SQIVND (reference sequence). The CDR3 extends over 17 amino acids. Trimming at V came to 11 bases and at J to 0 bases, leaving 13 bases not matched to a gene. CDR3 sequence reads: CAHVAGLAVPNTGELFF. CDR3 sequence (DNA): TGTGCCCACGTCGCGGGACTAGCAGTCCCGAACACCGGGGAGCTGTTTTTT. The variable domain in full, with the rest retrieved from reference TRBV19 and TRBJ2-2, is DGGITQSPKYLFRKEGQNVTLSCEQNLNHDAMYWYRQDPGQGLRLIYYSQIVNDFQKGDIAEGYSVSREKKESFPLTVTSAQKNPTAFYLCAHVAGLAVPNTGELFFGEGSRLTVL.

The genes are TRBV27 and TRBJ1-1, with 9 bases that match TRBD1. The CDR3 length is 19 residues. Germline V gene data show CDR1 as MNHEY and CDR2 as SMNVEV (reference sequence). Trimming at V came to 6 bases and at J to 3 bases, leaving 20 bases not matched to a gene. This CDR3 is CASRGGGQGTQRVHTEAFF. In DNA form, the CDR3 reads TGTGCCAGCAGGGGGGGCGGACAGGGGACTCAACGAGTCCACACTGAAGCTTTCTTT.

This clone was observed a single time. This chain joins TRBV5-8 and TRBJ2-5, with D tentatively TRBD1 (6 bases). The length of the CDR3 is 13 residues. Germline CDR1 and CDR2: SGHTS and YDEGEE. V lost 4 bases to trimming and J lost 2 bases, with 9 bases between them. In nucleotides, the CDR3 is TGTGCCAGCAGCAGACAGGAGCAAGAGACCCAGTACTTC. It codes for CASSRQEQETQYF.

This clone was counted a single time. The V and J genes are TRBV12-3 or TRBV12-4 and TRBJ1-1, with unresolved D. The V end was cut by 6 bases, the J end by 2 bases, with 7 bases between. The CDR3 runs 12 residues. CDR3 nucleotides: TGTGCCAGCAGGCCAGGTAACACTGAAGCTTTCTTT. It specifies CASRPGNTEAFF.

CDR3 bases: TGCAGCGTTGCGGGACAGGGGGCAGTTGGCTACACCTTC. It codes for CSVAGQGAVGYTF. The rearrangement uses TRBV29-1 and TRBJ1-2; 12 bases map to TRBD1. Trimming at V came to 4 bases and at J to 7 bases, leaving 4 bases not matched to a gene. From germline, CDR1 is SQVTM and CDR2 ANQGSEA. The CDR3 spans 13 residues.

The chain uses TRBV27 and TRBJ1-4, with 8 bases aligning to TRBD1. CDR3 length: 21 residues. Germline-derived CDR1 and CDR2 are MNHEY and SMNVEV (reference sequence). J lost 0 bases, V lost 0 bases, and 15 bases had no gene match. The chain's CDR3 is CASSLSYSGRGRAPTNEKLFF. In DNA, the CDR3 is TGTGCCAGCAGTTTATCTTACTCGGGCAGGGGGCGTGCACCAACTAATGAAAAACTGTTTTTT.

V usage is TRBV9 and J usage is TRBJ2-3, with TRBD2 matching over 7 bases. Losses at the gene ends were 1 base for V and 3 bases for J; bases not matched to a gene: 5. The CDR3 totals 15 residues. Germline V lookup: CDR1 SGDLS, CDR2 YYNGEE. The CDR3 nucleotides are TGTGCCAGCAGCGTAAGGGCGGGGGTGACAGATACGCAGTATTTT. It yields the protein CASSVRAGVTDTQYF. Full variable domain (missing parts from reference TRBV9 and TRBJ2-3): DSGVTQTPKHLITATGQRVTLRCSPRSGDLSVYWYQQSLDQGLQFLIQYYNGEERAKGNILERFSAQQFPDLHSELNLSSLELGDSALYFCASSVRAGVTDTQYFGPGTRLTVL.

The chain couples TRBV19 to TRBJ1-2; D uncertain. Germline V gene lookup returns CDR1 LNHDA and CDR2 SQIVND (reference sequence). The germline V and J ends were trimmed by 0 bases and 4 bases, with 12 bases remaining between them. This CDR3 is 15 amino acids long. CDR3 sequence: CASSIDPAVRYGYTF. In DNA form, the CDR3 reads TGTGCCAGTAGTATAGATCCTGCAGTCCGCTATGGCTACACCTTC.

The chain uses TRBV19 and TRBJ2-1; no clear D. Deletions cut 5 bases from V and 1 base from J, with 15 bases between. The CDR3 covers 16 residues. Germline assignment: CDR1 LNHDA and CDR2 SQIVND (reference sequence). The CDR3 nucleotides read TGTGCCAGTAGTCCGTTCAGCGCTCAGTCCTACAATGAGCAGTTCTTC. Protein sequence: CASSPFSAQSYNEQFF. The whole variable domain, remainder taken from reference TRBV19 and TRBJ2-1, is DGGITQSPKYLFRKEGQNVTLSCEQNLNHDAMYWYRQDPGQGLRLIYYSQIVNDFQKGDIAEGYSVSREKKESFPLTVTSAQKNPTAFYLCASSPFSAQSYNEQFFGPGTRLTVL.

The chain joins TRBV5-6 to TRBJ1-5, with 7 bases aligning to TRBD1. The ends lost 1 base at V and 6 bases at J; junction bases unmatched: 7. The length of the CDR3 is 15 residues. Germline V CDR1 and CDR2: SGHDT, YYEEEE. CDR3 region: CASSLYDRVGQPQHF. The CDR3 DNA reads as TGTGCCAGCAGCTTGTACGACAGGGTCGGTCAGCCCCAGCATTTT.

The chain couples TRBV29-1 to TRBJ1-2, with a weak D call TRBD1 (6 bases). V lost 4 bases to trimming and J lost 0 bases, with 15 bases between them. Germline CDR1 SQVTM, CDR2 ANQGSEA. The CDR3 covers 15 residues. For the CDR3, the DNA is TGCAGCGTTGGGACAGTCCAAGCCCCTAACTATGGCTACACCTTC. As protein: CSVGTVQAPNYGYTF.

The gene calls are TRBV2 and TRBJ1-2, with D tentatively TRBD1 (6 bases). The CDR3 loop spans 14 amino acids. Germline assignment: CDR1 SNHLY and CDR2 FYNNEI. Between the trimmed V and J ends, which lost 4 bases and 4 bases, there was a span of 13 bases. CDR3 amino acids: CASSGLRTAYGYTF. The CDR3, as DNA: TGTGCCAGCAGTGGTCTCAGGACAGCCTATGGCTACACCTTC.

The chain combines TRBV10-2 with TRBJ2-7; 8 nucleotides match TRBD2. This CDR3 has 14 residues. Germline V lookup: CDR1 WSHSY, CDR2 SAAADI. J lost 0 bases, V lost 7 bases, and 5 bases had no gene match. CDR3 in amino acids: CASNPGGGSYEQYF. The DNA for the CDR3 is TGCGCCAGCAACCCCGGGGGGGGCTCCTACGAGCAGTACTTC.